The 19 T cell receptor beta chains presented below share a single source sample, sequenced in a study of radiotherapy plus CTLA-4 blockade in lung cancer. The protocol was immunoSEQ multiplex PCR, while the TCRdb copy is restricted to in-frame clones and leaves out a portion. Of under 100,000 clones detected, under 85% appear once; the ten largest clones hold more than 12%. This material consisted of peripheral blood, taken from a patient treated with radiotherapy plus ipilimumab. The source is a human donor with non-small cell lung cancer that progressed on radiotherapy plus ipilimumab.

The CDR3 sequence is CASSQYPNQPQHF. CDR3 coding DNA: TGTGCCAGCAGCCAATACCCCAATCAGCCCCAGCATTTT. The chain employs TRBV7-2 and TRBJ1-5, with D hard to call. The ends were cut back, 5 bases at V and 3 bases at J, with 8 bases in the middle. The CDR3 loop spans 13 amino acids. Germline CDR1 SGHTA, CDR2 FQGNSA. The whole variable domain, remainder taken from reference TRBV7-2 and TRBJ1-5, is GAGVSQSPSNKVTEKGKDVELRCDPISGHTALYWYRQSLGQGLEFLIYFQGNSAPDKSGLPSDRFSAERTGGSVSTLTIQRTQQEDSAVYLCASSQYPNQPQHFGDGTRLSIL.

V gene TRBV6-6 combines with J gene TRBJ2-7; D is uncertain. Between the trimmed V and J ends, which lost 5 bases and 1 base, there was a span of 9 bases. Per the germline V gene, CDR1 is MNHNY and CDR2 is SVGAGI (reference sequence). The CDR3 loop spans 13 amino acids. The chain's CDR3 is CASSEISSYEQYF. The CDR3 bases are TGTGCCAGCAGTGAGATAAGTTCCTACGAGCAGTACTTC.

The CDR3 sequence is CASSLEAGTSPTEQYF. The CDR3 nucleotides read TGTGCCAGCAGCTTAGAGGCCGGGACTTCCCCCACCGAGCAGTACTTC. The chain links TRBV11-3 to TRBJ2-7; tentative D call: TRBD2 (6 bases). V lost 0 bases and J 6 bases, leaving 18 bases between the germline ends. This CDR3 is built from 16 residues. Germline assignment: CDR1 SGHNT and CDR2 YENEEA.

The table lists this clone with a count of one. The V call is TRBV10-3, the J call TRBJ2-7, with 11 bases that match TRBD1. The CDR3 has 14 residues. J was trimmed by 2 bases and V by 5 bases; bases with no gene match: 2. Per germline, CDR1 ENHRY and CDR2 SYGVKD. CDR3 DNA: TGTGCCATCAGTCCGGGACAGGGGGCCTACGAGCAGTACTTC. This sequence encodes CAISPGQGAYEQYF.

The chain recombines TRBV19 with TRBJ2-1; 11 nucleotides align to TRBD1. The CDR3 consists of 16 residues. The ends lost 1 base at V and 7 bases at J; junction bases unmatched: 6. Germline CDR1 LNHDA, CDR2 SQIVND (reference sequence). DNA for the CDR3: TGTGCCAGTAGTATAGTGGACAGGGGGCTGAGGAATGAGCAGTTCTTC. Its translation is CASSIVDRGLRNEQFF.

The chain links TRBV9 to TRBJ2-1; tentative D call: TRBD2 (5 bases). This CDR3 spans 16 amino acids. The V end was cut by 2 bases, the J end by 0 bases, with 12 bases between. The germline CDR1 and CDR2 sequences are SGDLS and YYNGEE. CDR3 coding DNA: TGTGCCAGCAGCGTGAGGGCAGATAACTCCTACAATGAGCAGTTCTTC. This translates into CASSVRADNSYNEQFF.

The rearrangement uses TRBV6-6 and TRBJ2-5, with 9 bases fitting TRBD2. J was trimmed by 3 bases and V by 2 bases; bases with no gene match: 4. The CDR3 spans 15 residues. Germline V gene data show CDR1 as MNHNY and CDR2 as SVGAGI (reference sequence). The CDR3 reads CASSYGASGEETQYF. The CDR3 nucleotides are TGTGCCAGCAGTTACGGGGCTAGCGGGGAAGAGACCCAGTACTTC.

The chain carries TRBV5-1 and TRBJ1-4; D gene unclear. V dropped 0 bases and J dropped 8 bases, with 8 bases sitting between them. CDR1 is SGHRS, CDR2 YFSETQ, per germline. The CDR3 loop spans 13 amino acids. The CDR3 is CASSLETAEKLFF. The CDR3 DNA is TGCGCCAGCAGCTTGGAAACAGCCGAAAAACTGTTTTTT.

The CDR3 nucleotides are TGTGCCTGGACCGGGTGGGGGACTAACTATGGCTACACCTTC. It encodes CAWTGWGTNYGYTF. This sequence joins TRBV30 and TRBJ1-2, with a possible D match to TRBD1 (5 bases). Germline loops: CDR1 GTSNPN, CDR2 SVGIG (reference sequence). The CDR3 totals 14 residues. The ends were cut back, 4 bases at V and 0 bases at J, with 12 bases in the middle.

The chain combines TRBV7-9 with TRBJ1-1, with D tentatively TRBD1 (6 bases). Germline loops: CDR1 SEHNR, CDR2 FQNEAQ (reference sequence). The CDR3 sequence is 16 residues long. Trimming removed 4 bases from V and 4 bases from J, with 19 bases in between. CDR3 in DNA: TGTGCCAGCAGCTCGTCACAGGGTTATGGAATCACTGAAGCTTTCTTT. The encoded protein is CASSSSQGYGITEAFF.

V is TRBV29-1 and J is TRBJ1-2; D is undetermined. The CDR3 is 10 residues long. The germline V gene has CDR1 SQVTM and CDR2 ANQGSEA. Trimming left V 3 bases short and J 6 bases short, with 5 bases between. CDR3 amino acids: CSVEQNGYTF. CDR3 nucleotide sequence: TGCAGCGTTGAGCAGAATGGCTACACCTTC. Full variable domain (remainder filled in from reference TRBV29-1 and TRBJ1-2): SAVISQKPSRDICQRGTSLTIQCQVDSQVTMMFWYRQQPGQSLTLIATANQGSEATYESGFVIDKFPISRPNLTFSTLTVSNMSPEDSSIYLCSVEQNGYTFGSGTRLTVV.

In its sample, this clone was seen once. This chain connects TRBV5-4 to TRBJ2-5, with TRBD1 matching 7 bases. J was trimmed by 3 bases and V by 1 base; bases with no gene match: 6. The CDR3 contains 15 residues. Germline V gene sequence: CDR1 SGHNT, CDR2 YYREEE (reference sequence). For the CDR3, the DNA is TGTGCCAGCAGCTTGTTAAGACAGGGCGAAGAGACCCAGTACTTC. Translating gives CASSLLRQGEETQYF. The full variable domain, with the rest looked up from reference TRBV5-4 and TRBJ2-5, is ETGVTQSPTHLIKTRGQQVTLRCSSQSGHNTVSWYQQALGQGPQFIFQYYREEENGRGNFPPRFSGLQFPNYSSELNVNALELDDSALYLCASSLLRQGEETQYFGPGTRLLVL.

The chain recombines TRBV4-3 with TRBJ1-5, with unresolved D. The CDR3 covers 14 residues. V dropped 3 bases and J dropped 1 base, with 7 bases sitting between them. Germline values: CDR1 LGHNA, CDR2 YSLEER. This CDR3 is CASSQGWSNQPQHF. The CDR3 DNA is TGCGCCAGCAGCCAGGGATGGAGCAATCAGCCCCAGCATTTT.

Written as DNA, the CDR3 is TGTGCCAGCAGCTTAGCCCTAGCGGGGGCCCGATACTACAATGAGCAGTTCTTC. This sequence encodes CASSLALAGARYYNEQFF. The V gene is TRBV7-8, the J gene TRBJ2-1, with 10 bases that match TRBD2. Germline V gene lookup returns CDR1 SGHVS and CDR2 FQNEAQ. J was trimmed by 3 bases and V by 0 bases; bases with no gene match: 8. CDR3 length: 18 residues.

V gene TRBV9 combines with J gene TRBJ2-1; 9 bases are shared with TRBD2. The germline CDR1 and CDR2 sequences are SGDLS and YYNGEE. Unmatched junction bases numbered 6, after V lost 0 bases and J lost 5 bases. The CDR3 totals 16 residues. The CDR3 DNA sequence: TGTGCCAGCAGCGTAGGTCTAGCGGGGAAAAACAATGAGCAGTTCTTC. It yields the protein CASSVGLAGKNNEQFF.

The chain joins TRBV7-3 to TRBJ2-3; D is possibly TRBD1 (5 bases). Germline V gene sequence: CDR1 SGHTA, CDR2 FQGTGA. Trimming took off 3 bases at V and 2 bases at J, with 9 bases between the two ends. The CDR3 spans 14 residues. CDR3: CASSLFRDTDTQYF. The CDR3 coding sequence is TGTGCCAGCAGCTTGTTCAGGGACACAGATACGCAGTATTTT.

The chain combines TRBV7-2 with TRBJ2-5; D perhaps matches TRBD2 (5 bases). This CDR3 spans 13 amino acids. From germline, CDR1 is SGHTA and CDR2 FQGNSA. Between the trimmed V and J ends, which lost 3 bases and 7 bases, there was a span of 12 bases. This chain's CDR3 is CASSLGVGGTQYF. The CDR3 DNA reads TGTGCCAGCAGCTTGGGAGTTGGAGGGACCCAGTACTTC.

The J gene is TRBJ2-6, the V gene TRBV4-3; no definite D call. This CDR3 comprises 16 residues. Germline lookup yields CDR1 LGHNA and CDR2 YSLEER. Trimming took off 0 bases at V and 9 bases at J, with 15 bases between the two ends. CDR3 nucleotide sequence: TGCGCCAGCAGCCAAGATGGTAGGGTCCAAGGCAACGTCCTGACTTTC. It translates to CASSQDGRVQGNVLTF.

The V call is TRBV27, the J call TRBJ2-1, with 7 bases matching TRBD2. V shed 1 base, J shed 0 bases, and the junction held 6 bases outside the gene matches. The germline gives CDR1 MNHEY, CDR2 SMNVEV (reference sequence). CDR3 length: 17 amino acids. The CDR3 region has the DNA TGTGCCAGCAGTTTATTGATCGGGAGGAGCTCCTACAATGAGCAGTTCTTC. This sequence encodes CASSLLIGRSSYNEQFF.